Listed here is a single T cell receptor beta chain. The sample originates from a study of blood T cell repertoires in COVID-19. Study-wide background: Some COVID-19 samples were acute and others convalescent; all came from the United States, Italy and Spain. PBMCs, B-cell-depleted T cells, or T cells were the source of the cDNA or gDNA that made up the material.

Original processing notes: Estimation of nucleated cell counts relied on the amplification of reference gene primers. Clones were sequenced by immunoSEQ multiplex PCR, and TCRdb holds only the in-frame ones, with some missing. That table supplies the V and J calls and clone size; D and trimming were determined from the DNA. The table has under 350,000 clones, roughly 91% seen once. Germline V gene data show CDR1 as MNHEY and CDR2 as SVGEGT. With 5 bases clipped from V and 2 bases from J, the junction kept 9 bases outside the gene matches. The CDR3 loop spans 16 amino acids. This TCR derives from a man in his forties with acute or convalescent COVID-19. Source material: peripheral blood. This chain uses TRBV6-2 or TRBV6-3 with TRBJ2-3; 8 bases are shared with TRBD2. The CDR3 spells CASSPGGSGVTDTQYF. The CDR3 DNA is TGTGCCAGCAGTCCCGGCGGTAGCGGGGTCACAGATACGCAGTATTTT.